This T cell receptor beta chain comes out of a study of blood T cell repertoires in COVID-19. Study at large: PBMCs, B-cell-depleted T cells, or T cells were the source of the cDNA or gDNA that made up the material.

Original processing methods: Cell counts per sample came from amplifying reference gene primers. Produced via immunoSEQ multiplex PCR; TCRdb's table is partial and in-frame only. The V and J calls and the clone size are those of that table, but D and trimming were determined from the DNA. The sample records 150,000 or so clones, about 83% being singletons. The germline gives CDR1 SGHRS, CDR2 YFSETQ. The CDR3 spans 18 residues. Trimming removed 4 bases at V and 0 bases at J, with 20 bases between. In terms of age and location, participants ranged from roughly 18 to 90 years and lived in approximately 26 US areas. Cohort allocation depended upon clinical history that participants reported.

The TCR comes from a woman in her forties or fifties in a cohort exposed to, infected with or recovered from COVID-19 (not recorded which). V and J are TRBV5-1 and TRBJ2-1; D is perhaps TRBD1 (6 bases). Source material: PBMCs or T cells enriched from blood (not recorded which). The CDR3 sequence: CASSPRSLDSLSYNEQFF. DNA for the CDR3: TGCGCCAGCAGCCCCCGGAGTCTGGACAGTCTCTCCTACAATGAGCAGTTCTTC.